This TCR beta chain was captured by sequencing in a study of T cell repertoires in aging, cancer and after chemotherapy. General study points: These repertoire data do not allow conclusions about immunological memory after chemotherapy. Healthy donors lost TCR diversity with age mainly through richness, cancer patients through richness and evenness.

The CDR3 sequence is 16 residues long. CDR1 and CDR2 (germline): SQVTM, ANQGSEA. TRB rearrangements spanning V, D and J were amplified using mixed TRB-A/B primers. TCRdb passed the multiplex PCR reads through MiXCR, listing each CDR3 protein once. The sample carries approximately 11,000 distinct CDR3 sequences, 32% recorded once. With respect to this clonotype: The antigen remains unidentified. A much bigger clone sits one base away, suggesting this may be a read error.

Peripheral blood genomic DNA, not sorted cells or RNA, was the template. The chain links TRBV29-1 to TRBJ2-1; D is possibly TRBD2 (5 bases). The receptor was derived from a human donor in good health. The donor label of this sample is uncertain. The sequenced material came from blood. In nucleotides, the CDR3 is TGCAGCGTTGAAGGAAAAGCGGTAGCTAGTGGCGGTGAGCTGTTCTTC. It is translated as CSVEGKAVASGGELFF.